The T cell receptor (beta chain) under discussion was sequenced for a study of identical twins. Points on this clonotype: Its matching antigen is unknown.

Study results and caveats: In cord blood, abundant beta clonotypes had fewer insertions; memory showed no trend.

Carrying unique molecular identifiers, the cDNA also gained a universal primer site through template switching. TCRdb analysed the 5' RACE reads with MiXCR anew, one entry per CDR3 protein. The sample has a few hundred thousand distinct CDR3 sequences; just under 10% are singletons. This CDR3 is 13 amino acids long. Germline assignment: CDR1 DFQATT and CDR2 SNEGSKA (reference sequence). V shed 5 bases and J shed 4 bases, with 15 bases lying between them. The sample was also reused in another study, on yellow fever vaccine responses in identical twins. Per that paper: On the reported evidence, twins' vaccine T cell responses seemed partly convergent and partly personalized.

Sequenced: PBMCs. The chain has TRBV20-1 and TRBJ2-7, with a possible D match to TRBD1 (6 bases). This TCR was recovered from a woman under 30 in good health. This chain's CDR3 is CSAGDMLGYEQYF. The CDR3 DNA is TGCAGTGCTGGGGACATGTTGGGGTACGAGCAGTACTTC.